This T cell receptor beta chain appears in the sequencing data of a study of blood T cells in healthy people across ages. A second PCR, run for about 7 to 11 cycles, used a sample-barcoded 5' primer plus a J-beta primer mix. The template-switch adaptor, which had 12 random nucleotides, put a tag on each cDNA molecule. MiXCR, applied by TCRdb to the 5' RACE reads, yields one record per CDR3 protein. This table holds around 2 million distinct CDR3 sequences, about two fifths found once. The junction had 5 bases not matched to a gene; V was cut back by 7 bases and J by 2 bases. Germline V gene sequence: CDR1 SQVTM, CDR2 ANQGSEA. The CDR3 has 13 residues. General study results and limits: Estimates of total diversity, which came from one million sequenced T cells, were considered to be underestimates.

A word on this clonotype: Its antigen is still unknown.

The TCR originated in a human donor in good health. Sequences were obtained from blood. The chain links TRBV29-1 to TRBJ2-7, with 10 bases identical to TRBD2. The CDR3 sequence is CSGSGGGTYEQYF. CDR3 DNA: TGCAGCGGGAGCGGGGGGGGAACCTACGAGCAGTACTTC.